This TCR beta chain was identified during a study of cytotoxic CD8 clonotypes in ibrutinib-treated CLL. Overall study: The cohort had around 10 relapsed/refractory and over 14 treatment-naive patients, around 18 IGHV unmutated. Samples yielded averages of hundreds of thousands of productive templates and 90,000 to 95,000 productive rearrangements. Study-level results: Higher clonality was seen at ibrutinib response and a return toward baseline at progression. With treatment, public clonotypes, which were uncommon, either contracted or remained stable.

TCRdb keeps only in-frame clones here, not all; method: immunoSEQ multiplex PCR. Among about 45,000 clones listed, around 68% were seen once. About this clone itself: Its antigen is not identified.

The TCR sequence derives from a human donor with chronic lymphocytic leukemia. The sequencing here drew on PBMCs, taken after 12 months of ibrutinib treatment.

The CDR3 spells CAWSSITRPGEQYF. The CDR3 bases are TGTGCCTGGAGTAGTATCACACGGCCGGGCGAGCAGTACTTC. The rearrangement uses TRBV30 and TRBJ2-7; D is unclear. CDR1 is GTSNPN and CDR2 is SVGIG in the germline V gene (reference sequence). Trimming removed 2 bases from V and 6 bases from J, with 17 bases in between. The CDR3 contains 14 residues.